Each of the 2 T cell receptor beta chains below was sequenced from the same sample in a study of blood T cells in healthy people across ages. With a J-beta primer mix and a sample-barcoded 5' primer, a second PCR ran 7 to 11 cycles. TCRdb redid the calling of the 5' RACE reads with MiXCR, one entry per CDR3 protein. The sample lists 600,000 to 850,000 distinct CDR3 sequences; 20% to 25% were seen once. Another study also made use of these data, one on T cells of mothers and their children.

Source material: blood. All receptors derive from a boy between 5 and 17 years old in good health.

Of note for this clonotype: A junction boundary mismatches the germline segment, possibly from a read error. This chain uses TRBV6-2 or TRBV6-3 with TRBJ2-5; D unclear. The J call may be in error: the DNA end matches TRBJ2-7 better. The CDR3 sequence is 11 residues long. Germline V gene lookup returns CDR1 MNHEY and CDR2 SVGEGT. The CDR3, as DNA: TGCGCCAGCACGAAGGGCTACGAGCAGTACTTC. Translated, it gives CASTKGYEQYF.

This clonotype was found a few times. The genes are TRBV12-3 or TRBV12-4 and TRBJ1-6; a weak D match, TRBD1 (5 bases). The V gene lost 6 bases and the J gene lost 10 bases, with 16 bases spanning the gap. CDR3 length: 14 residues. The DNA for the CDR3 is TGTGCCAGCAGACCTGGGTTGGGGGAGTCACCCCTCCACTTT. Its protein is CASRPGLGESPLHF.